These 4 T cell receptor beta chains share one sample of origin, sequenced in a study of blood T cell repertoires in COVID-19. Clones were read by immunoSEQ multiplex PCR, and TCRdb kept only the in-frame ones, dropping some. The table shows almost 50,000 clones, with roughly 89% occurring only once. Sequencing was done on a sample of peripheral blood. The receptors stem from a man aged 50-59 years with acute or convalescent COVID-19.

The chain uses TRBV6-5 and TRBJ2-7; 9 bases match TRBD1. The germline V gene encodes CDR1 MNHEY and CDR2 SVGAGI. The ends lost 6 bases at V and 4 bases at J; junction bases unmatched: 10. The CDR3 runs to 15 residues. CDR3 DNA sequence: TGTGCCAGCAGCACCCCCGGGACAGGGTATTACGAGCAGTACTTC. Its translation: CASSTPGTGYYEQYF.

Notes on this clone: This sample includes further DNA sequences coding for the same CDR3. The CDR3 coding sequence is TGTGCCAGCAGTCTCCGTCCGGGTAACTATGGCTACACCTTC. It specifies CASSLRPGNYGYTF. The chain uses TRBV27 and TRBJ1-2; D is unclear. Between the trimmed V and J ends, which lost 5 bases and 1 base, there was a span of 11 bases. The V gene's germline CDR1 is MNHEY and CDR2 SMNVEV (reference sequence). The CDR3 sequence is 14 residues long.

The rearrangement uses TRBV7-2 and TRBJ1-5, with D perhaps TRBD1 (6 bases). Per the germline V gene, CDR1 is SGHTA and CDR2 is FQGNSA. This CDR3 is 12 amino acids long. V was shortened by 4 bases and J by 11 bases, with 12 bases between the two germline ends. CDR3 sequence: CASSSNGQTQHF. The CDR3, as DNA: TGTGCCAGCAGCTCCAACGGACAGACCCAGCATTTT.

The gene calls are TRBV7-2 and TRBJ2-4; 10 bases line up with TRBD1. The CDR3 length is 17 residues. V was pared by 3 bases and J by 3 bases, with 8 bases of the junction left unmatched. CDR1 is SGHTA and CDR2 is FQGNSA in the germline V gene. The CDR3 region is CASSFDLTGGVKNIQYF. The CDR3 DNA reads TGTGCCAGCAGCTTCGACCTGACAGGGGGCGTCAAAAACATTCAGTACTTC.